The 5 T cell receptor beta chains reported below all come from one sample, sequenced in a study of blood T cell repertoires in COVID-19. TCRdb's table, derived via immunoSEQ multiplex PCR, lists solely in-frame clones and lacks some. The sample holds some 250,000 clones; under 90% are singletons and the top ten take almost 4%. Sequenced input: PBMCs or T cells enriched from blood (not recorded which). The receptor set was obtained from a woman aged 25 to 39 with acute COVID-19.

The chain uses TRBV11-2 and TRBJ2-1; a weak D match, TRBD2 (5 bases). The CDR3 is 17 amino acids. The germline V gene encodes CDR1 SGHAT and CDR2 FQNNGV. Between the trimmed V and J ends, which lost 1 base and 4 bases, there was a span of 17 bases. The CDR3 sequence: CASSLVGQGRRYNEQFF. The CDR3 DNA sequence: TGTGCCAGCAGCTTAGTGGGTCAAGGGAGAAGGTACAATGAGCAGTTCTTC.

CDR3 nucleotides: TGTGCCAGCAGCTTAGCGTTCGTCCATGAGCAGTTCTTC. It encodes CASSLAFVHEQFF. The rearrangement joins TRBV7-9 to TRBJ2-1; no firm D call. Looked up from germline, CDR1 is SEHNR and CDR2 is FQNEAQ (reference sequence). V was cut by 0 bases and J by 8 bases, with 8 bases left in between. The CDR3 has 13 amino acids.

The chain carries TRBV7-9 and TRBJ1-1; D is unresolved. Between the trimmed V and J ends, which lost 5 bases and 5 bases, there was a span of 9 bases. CDR3 length: 12 amino acids. Per the germline V gene, CDR1 is SEHNR and CDR2 is FQNEAQ (reference sequence). CDR3 protein: CASSSPGTEAFF. The CDR3 DNA sequence: TGTGCCAGCAGCAGCCCCGGTACTGAAGCTTTCTTT. The whole variable domain, filled in from reference TRBV7-9 and TRBJ1-1, reads DTGVSQNPRHKITKRGQNVTFRCDPISEHNRLYWYRQTLGQGPEFLTYFQNEAQLEKSRLLSDRFSAERPKGSFSTLEIQRTEQGDSAMYLCASSSPGTEAFFGQGTRLTVV.

This clone was seen only a few times. The chain employs TRBV7-9 and TRBJ2-7, with 8 bases fitting TRBD1. The CDR3 sequence is 14 residues long. Germline-derived CDR1 and CDR2 are SEHNR and FQNEAQ (reference sequence). Germline trimming cut 5 bases from V and 4 bases from J; bases unmatched to any gene: 7. CDR3: CASSPPGQGYEQYF. The DNA for the CDR3 is TGTGCCAGCAGCCCCCCAGGACAGGGTTACGAGCAGTACTTC. Full variable domain (rest looked up from reference TRBV7-9 and TRBJ2-7): DTGVSQNPRHKITKRGQNVTFRCDPISEHNRLYWYRQTLGQGPEFLTYFQNEAQLEKSRLLSDRFSAERPKGSFSTLEIQRTEQGDSAMYLCASSPPGQGYEQYFGPGTRLTVT.

The chain carries TRBV5-1 and TRBJ1-1; D is perhaps TRBD1 (5 bases). CDR3 length: 16 amino acids. V lost 0 bases and J lost 5, with 17 bases in between. Germline CDR1 and CDR2: SGHRS and YFSETQ. The CDR3 nucleotides are TGCGCCAGCAGCTTGGGCGGGACTACTCGAAATACTGAAGCTTTCTTT. Its translation: CASSLGGTTRNTEAFF.